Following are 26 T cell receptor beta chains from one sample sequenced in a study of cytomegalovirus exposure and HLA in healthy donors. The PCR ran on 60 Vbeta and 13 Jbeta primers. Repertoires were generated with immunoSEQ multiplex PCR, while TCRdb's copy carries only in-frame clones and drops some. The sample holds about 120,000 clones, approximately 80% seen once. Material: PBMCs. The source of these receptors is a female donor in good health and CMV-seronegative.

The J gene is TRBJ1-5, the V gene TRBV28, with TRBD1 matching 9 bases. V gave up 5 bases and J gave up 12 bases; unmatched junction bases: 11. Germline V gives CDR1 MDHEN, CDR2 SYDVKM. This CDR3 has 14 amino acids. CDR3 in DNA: TGTGCCAGCAGTCTCGTGGGGGGACAGGGCGGCCAGCATTTT. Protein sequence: CASSLVGGQGGQHF.

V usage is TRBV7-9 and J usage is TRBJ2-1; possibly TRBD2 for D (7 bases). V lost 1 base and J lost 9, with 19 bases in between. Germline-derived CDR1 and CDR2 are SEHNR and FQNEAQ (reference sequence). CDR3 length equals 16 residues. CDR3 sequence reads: CASSLGVGGRQAEQFF. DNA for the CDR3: TGTGCCAGCAGCTTAGGAGTCGGCGGGAGACAGGCTGAGCAGTTCTTC.

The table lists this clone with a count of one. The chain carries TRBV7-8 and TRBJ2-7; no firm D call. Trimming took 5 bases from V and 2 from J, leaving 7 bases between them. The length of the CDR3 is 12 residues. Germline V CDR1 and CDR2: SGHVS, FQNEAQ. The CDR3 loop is CASSPKAYEQYF. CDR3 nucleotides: TGTGCCAGCAGCCCTAAAGCCTACGAGCAGTACTTC.

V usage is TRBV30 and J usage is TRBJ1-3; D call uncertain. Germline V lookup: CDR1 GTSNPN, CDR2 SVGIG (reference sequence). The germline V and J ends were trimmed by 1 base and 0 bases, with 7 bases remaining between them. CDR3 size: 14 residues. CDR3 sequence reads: CAWSATYSGNTIYF. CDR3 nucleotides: TGTGCCTGGAGTGCAACCTACTCTGGAAACACCATATATTTT.

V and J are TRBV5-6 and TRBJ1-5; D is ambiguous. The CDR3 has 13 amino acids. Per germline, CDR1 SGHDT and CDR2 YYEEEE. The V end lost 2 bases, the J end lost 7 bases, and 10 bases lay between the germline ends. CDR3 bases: TGTGCCAGCAGCTTCGGGGTCCCACAGCCCCAGCATTTT. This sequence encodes CASSFGVPQPQHF.

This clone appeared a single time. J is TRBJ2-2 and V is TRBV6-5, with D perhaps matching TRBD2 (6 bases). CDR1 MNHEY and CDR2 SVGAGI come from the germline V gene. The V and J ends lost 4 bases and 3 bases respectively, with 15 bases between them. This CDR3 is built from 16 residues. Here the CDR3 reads CASSSPRREDTGELFF. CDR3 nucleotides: TGTGCCAGCAGTTCGCCTCGGCGGGAAGACACCGGGGAGCTGTTTTTT.

CDR3 amino acids: CASSSRPLAGTVGNEQFF. In nucleotides, the CDR3 is TGTGCCAGCAGCTCCCGCCCACTAGCGGGGACGGTTGGGAATGAGCAGTTCTTC. This chain joins TRBV7-2 and TRBJ2-1; 10 bases match TRBD2. The CDR3 has 18 amino acids. CDR1 is SGHTA, CDR2 FQGNSA, per germline. Trimming at V came to 4 bases and at J to 7 bases, leaving 16 bases not matched to a gene.

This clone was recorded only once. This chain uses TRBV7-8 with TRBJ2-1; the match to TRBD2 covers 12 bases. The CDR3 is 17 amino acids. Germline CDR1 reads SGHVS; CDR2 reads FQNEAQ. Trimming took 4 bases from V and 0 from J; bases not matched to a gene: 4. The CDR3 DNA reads TGTGCCAGCAGCTCGGGACTAGCGGGTAGCTCCTACAATGAGCAGTTCTTC. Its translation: CASSSGLAGSSYNEQFF.

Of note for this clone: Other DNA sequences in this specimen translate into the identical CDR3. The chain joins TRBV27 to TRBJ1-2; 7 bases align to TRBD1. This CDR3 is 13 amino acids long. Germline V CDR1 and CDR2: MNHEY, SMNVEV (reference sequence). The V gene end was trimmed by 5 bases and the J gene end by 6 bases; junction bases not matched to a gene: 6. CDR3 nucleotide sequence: TGTGCCAGCAGTCAACGAACAGGGGATGGCTACACCTTC. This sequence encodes CASSQRTGDGYTF.

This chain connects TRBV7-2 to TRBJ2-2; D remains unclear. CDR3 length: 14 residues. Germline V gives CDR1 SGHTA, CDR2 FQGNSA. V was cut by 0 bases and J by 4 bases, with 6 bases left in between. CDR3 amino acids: CASSLARVTGELFF. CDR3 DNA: TGTGCCAGCAGCTTAGCCCGGGTCACCGGGGAGCTGTTTTTT.

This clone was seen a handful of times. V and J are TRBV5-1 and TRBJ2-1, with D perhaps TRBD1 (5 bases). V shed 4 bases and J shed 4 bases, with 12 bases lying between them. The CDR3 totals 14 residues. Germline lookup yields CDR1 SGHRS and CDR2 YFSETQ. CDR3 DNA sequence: TGCGCCAGCAGCACAACTCGACAGTACAATGAGCAGTTCTTC. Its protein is CASSTTRQYNEQFF.

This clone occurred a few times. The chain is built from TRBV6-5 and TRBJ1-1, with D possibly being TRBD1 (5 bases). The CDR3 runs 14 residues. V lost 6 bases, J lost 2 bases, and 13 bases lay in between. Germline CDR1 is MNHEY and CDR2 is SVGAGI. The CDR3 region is CASSHDSRNTEAFF. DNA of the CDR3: TGTGCCAGCAGCCACGACAGCAGAAACACTGAAGCTTTCTTT.

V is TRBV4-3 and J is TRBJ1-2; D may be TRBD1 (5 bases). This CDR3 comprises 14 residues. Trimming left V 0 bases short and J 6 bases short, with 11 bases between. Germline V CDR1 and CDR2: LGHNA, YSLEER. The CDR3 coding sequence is TGCGCCAGCAGCCAAGATCGGCAGGGCCATGGCTACACCTTC. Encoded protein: CASSQDRQGHGYTF.

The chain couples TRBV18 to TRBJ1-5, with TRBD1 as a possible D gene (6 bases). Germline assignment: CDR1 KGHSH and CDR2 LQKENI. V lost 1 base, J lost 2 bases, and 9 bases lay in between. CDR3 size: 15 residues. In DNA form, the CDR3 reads TGTGCCAGCTCACCACTCCCAGGGGGCAATCAGCCCCAGCATTTT. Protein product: CASSPLPGGNQPQHF.

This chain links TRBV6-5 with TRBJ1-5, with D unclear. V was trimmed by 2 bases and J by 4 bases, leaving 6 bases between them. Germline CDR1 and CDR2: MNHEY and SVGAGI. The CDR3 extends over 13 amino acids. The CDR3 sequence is CASSYRENQPQHF. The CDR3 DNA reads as TGTGCCAGCAGTTACAGGGAGAATCAGCCCCAGCATTTT.

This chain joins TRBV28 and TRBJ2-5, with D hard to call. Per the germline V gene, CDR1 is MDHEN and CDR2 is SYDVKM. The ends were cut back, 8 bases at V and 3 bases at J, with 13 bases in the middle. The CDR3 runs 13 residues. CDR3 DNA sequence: TGTGCCAGCCTCGTTCCCTCGGAAGAGACCCAGTACTTC. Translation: CASLVPSEETQYF.

The CDR3 loop is CASTGGLNEKLFF. The CDR3 DNA sequence: TGTGCCAGCACCGGGGGACTTAATGAAAAACTGTTTTTT. This chain uses TRBV6-1 with TRBJ1-4; tentative D call: TRBD1 (5 bases). Trimming removed 7 bases at V and 4 bases at J, with 10 bases between. The CDR3 consists of 13 residues. Germline values: CDR1 MNHNS, CDR2 SASEGT.

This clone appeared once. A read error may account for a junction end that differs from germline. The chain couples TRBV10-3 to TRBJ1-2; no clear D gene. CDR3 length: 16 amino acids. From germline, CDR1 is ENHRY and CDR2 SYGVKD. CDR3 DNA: TGTGCCACCAGTGACCCTGAGTGGGAGATTAACTATGGCTACACCTTC. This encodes CATSDPEWEINYGYTF.

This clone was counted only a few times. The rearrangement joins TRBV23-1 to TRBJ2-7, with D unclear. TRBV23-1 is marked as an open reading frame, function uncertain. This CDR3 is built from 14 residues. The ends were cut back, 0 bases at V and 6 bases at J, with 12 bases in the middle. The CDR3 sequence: CASSQSPGLLEQYF. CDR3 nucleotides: TGCGCCAGCAGTCAATCCCCGGGTCTCCTCGAGCAGTACTTC.

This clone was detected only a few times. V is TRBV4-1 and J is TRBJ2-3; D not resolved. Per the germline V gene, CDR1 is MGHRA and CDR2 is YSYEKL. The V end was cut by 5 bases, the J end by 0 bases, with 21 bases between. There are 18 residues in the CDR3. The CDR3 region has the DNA TGCGCCAGCAGCTACGAGGCTCCTCGACTTTACAGCACAGATACGCAGTATTTT. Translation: CASSYEAPRLYSTDTQYF.

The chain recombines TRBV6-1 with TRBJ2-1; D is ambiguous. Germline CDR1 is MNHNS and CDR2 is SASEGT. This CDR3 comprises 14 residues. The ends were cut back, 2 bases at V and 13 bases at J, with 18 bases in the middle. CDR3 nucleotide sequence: TGTGCCAGCAGTGAATCTCGATCGACAAATTCCCAGTTCTTC. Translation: CASSESRSTNSQFF.

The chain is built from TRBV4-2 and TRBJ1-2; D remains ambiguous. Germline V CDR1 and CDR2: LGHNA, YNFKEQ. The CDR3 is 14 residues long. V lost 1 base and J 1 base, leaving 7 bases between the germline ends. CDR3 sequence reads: CASSQVTDNYGYTF. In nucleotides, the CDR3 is TGTGCCAGCAGCCAAGTTACAGATAACTATGGCTACACCTTC.

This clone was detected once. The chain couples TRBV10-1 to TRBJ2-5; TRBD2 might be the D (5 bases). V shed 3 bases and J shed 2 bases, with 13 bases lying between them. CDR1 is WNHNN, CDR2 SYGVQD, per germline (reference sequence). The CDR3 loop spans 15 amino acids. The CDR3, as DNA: TGCGCCAGCAGTGATTCCGGAGGAGCTCAAGAGACCCAGTACTTC. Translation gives CASSDSGGAQETQYF.

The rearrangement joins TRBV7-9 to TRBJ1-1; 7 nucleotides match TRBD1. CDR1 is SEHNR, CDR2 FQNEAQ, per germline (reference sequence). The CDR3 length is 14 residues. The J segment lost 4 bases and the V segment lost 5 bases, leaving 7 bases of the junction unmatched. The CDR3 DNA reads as TGTGCCAGCAGCCTGGCGGGACAGTTCACTGAAGCTTTCTTT. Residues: CASSLAGQFTEAFF.

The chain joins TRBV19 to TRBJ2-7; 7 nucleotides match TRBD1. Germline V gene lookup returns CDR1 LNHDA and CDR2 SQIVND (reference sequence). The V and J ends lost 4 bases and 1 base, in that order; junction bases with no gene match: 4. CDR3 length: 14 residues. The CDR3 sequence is CASSSTGVSYEQYF. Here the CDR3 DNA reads TGTGCCAGTAGTAGTACAGGGGTTTCCTACGAGCAGTACTTC.

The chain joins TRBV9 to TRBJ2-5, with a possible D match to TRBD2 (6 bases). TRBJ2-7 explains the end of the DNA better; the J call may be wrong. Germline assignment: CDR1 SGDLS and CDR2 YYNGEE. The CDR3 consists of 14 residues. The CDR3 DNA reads TGTGCCAGCAGCGTGGGACTTCCATCCTACGAGCAGTACTTC. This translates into CASSVGLPSYEQYF.